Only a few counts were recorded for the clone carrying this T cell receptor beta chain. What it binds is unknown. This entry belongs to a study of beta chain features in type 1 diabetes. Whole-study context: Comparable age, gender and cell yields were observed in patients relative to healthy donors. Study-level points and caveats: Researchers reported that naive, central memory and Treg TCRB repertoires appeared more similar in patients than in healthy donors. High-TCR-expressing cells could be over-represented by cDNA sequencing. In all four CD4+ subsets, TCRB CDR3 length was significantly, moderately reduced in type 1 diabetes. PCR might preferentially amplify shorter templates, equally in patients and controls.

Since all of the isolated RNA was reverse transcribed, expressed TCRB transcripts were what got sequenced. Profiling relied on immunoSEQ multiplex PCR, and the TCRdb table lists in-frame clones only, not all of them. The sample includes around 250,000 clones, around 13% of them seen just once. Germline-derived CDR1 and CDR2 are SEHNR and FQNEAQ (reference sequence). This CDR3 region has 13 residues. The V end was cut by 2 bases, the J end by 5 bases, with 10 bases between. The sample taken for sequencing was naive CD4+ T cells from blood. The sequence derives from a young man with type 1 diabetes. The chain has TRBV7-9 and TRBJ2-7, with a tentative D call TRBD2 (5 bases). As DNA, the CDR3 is TGTGCCAGCAGCTTAAGCTCCGGGGACGAGCAGTACTTC. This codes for CASSLSSGDEQYF.